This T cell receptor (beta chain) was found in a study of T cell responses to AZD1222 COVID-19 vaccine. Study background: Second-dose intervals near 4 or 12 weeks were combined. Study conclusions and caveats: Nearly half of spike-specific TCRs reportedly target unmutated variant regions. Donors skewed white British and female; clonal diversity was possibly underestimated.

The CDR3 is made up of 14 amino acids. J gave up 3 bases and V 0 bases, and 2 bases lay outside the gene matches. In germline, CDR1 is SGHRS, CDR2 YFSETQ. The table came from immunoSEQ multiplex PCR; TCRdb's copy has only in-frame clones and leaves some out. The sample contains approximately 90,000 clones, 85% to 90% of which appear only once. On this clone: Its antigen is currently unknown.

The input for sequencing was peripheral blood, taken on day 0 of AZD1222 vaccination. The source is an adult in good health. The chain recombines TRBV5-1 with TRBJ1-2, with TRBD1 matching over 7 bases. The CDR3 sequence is CASSLARGDYGYTF. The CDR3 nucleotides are TGCGCCAGCAGCTTGGCCAGGGGGGACTATGGCTACACCTTC. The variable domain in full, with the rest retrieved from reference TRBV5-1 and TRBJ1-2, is KAGVTQTPRYLIKTRGQQVTLSCSPISGHRSVSWYQQTPGQGLQFLFEYFSETQRNKGNFPGRFSGRQFSNSRSEMNVSTLELGDSALYLCASSLARGDYGYTFGSGTRLTVV.